Reported below is one TCR beta chain. The antigen it recognizes is unknown. Within one base of it there is no much larger clone, and no base qualities were kept. The cohort comprised approximately 700 healthy bone marrow donors. Cohort members were all nominally healthy when sampled, although unrecorded immune exposures were likely present. The donor tested CMV seronegative and was one of the 352 seronegative cohort members. Each donor provided a peripheral blood sample, and peripheral blood mononuclear cells were used for TCR beta sequencing. Genomic DNA was extracted from the blood cell samples with the Qiagen DNeasy Blood Extraction Kit. Libraries were constructed by the immunoSEQ multiplex PCR assay. The multiplex PCR relied on a mix of 60 forward primers for TCR Vbeta segments and 13 reverse primers for TCR Jbeta segments. Amplification of the CDR3 region of rearranged TCR beta genes was performed with a multiplex PCR assay on genomic DNA. On the Illumina HiSeq System, the amplified TCR beta libraries were sequenced as 87-base-pair reads. The study's processing was this. A later analysis counted about 76 million unique TCR beta chains across the 666 repertoires, and some 11 million of these chains were shared by at least two donors. A nearest-neighbor algorithm error-corrected the raw reads and collapsed the reads into unique sequences, merging closely related sequences to remove PCR and sequencing errors. Alignment of CDR3 sequences to IMGT reference sequences was used to assign V, D and J gene segments. For a sequence to be retained, a match of at least six nucleotides to both a V gene segment and a J gene segment was required. A rearrangement counted as productive if the CDR3 had no stop codons and remained in frame with V and J, and every other rearrangement counted as non-productive. CDR3 was defined according to IMGT convention as the region running from the second conserved V-encoded cysteine to the conserved J-encoded phenylalanine. In an earlier analysis of around 570 of the donors, sequences lacking an unambiguous match to a single V gene segment were excluded. An earlier analysis of under 750 of the donors called V segments functional above 56.7% productive rearrangements and segregating when the between-donor standard deviation exceeded 5%. A statistical classification framework was built for diagnosing cytomegalovirus status from the catalog of TCR beta chain sequences. In a later analysis, TCR nucleotide sequences were compared against IMGT/GENE-DB human TR gene sequences so that V and J genes could be assigned. Using the TCRdist pipeline, a later analysis assigned CDR3 sequences along with most-parsimonious VDJ recombination scenarios. In a later analysis, every TCR beta chain was defined by the combination of its CDR3 amino acid sequence and its V-gene family, and reads without a unique V-gene family were dropped. In a later analysis, nearly 600 highly shared, low-generation-probability nucleotide sequences were removed to address suspected cross-contamination and a sequencing artifact. For each public chain, a later analysis derived a clonal expansion index from normalized ranks of inferred template counts within each repertoire. A later analysis computed generation probabilities with a VDJ recombination model fitted to out-of-frame rearrangements, and checked the results against IGoR. A later analysis scored TCR-TCR, TCR-HLA and TCR-CMV co-occurrence with hypergeometric tests, applying a repertoire-size bias correction to TCR pairs. A later analysis estimated false discovery rates by permuting HLA or CMV assignments 20 times. In a later analysis, co-occurring TCRs were grouped with DBSCAN, and TCRdist sequence similarity was added when clustering was performed within HLA-allele-positive subsets. Repertoires with fewer than 30,000 or more than 120,000 public chains, plus five repertoires with anomalous nucleotide sharing, were excluded from co-occurrence clustering. The source is immuneACCESS, and TCRdb retained only in-frame sequences with V and J called. Part of the clones is not carried over; for the studies checked, unresolved V genes explain less than half of this, and the remainder is unexplained. V, J and clone size are taken as reported in that table, and D and trimming were inferred from the DNA itself. The sample includes 200,000 to 250,000 clones, with over 70% observed a single time. 0.71% of the sample is in the top ten clones.

This entry comes from a study of cytomegalovirus exposure and HLA in healthy donors (dated by TCRdb to 2015 to 2018). About the investigation overall: In an earlier analysis of roughly 500 of the donors, 276 Gb of sequence data and approximately 100 million unique TCR beta sequences from about 179 million T cells were reported. An early release covering some 640 HLA-typed donors comprised approximately 290 gigabases of sequencing data and some 79 million unique TCR sequences. The genetic ancestry cluster associated with self-reported Caucasian donors included roughly four fifths of the 398 genotyped donors. The study aimed to test whether signatures of past pathogen exposure could be identified by cataloging public T cell receptors. Using immunosequencing, the study profiled T cell repertoires from fewer than 850 subjects and related those repertoires to cytomegalovirus serostatus. In addition to the first cohort of 650 to 750 subjects, a separate validation cohort of approximately 110 different subjects was used. To predict cytomegalovirus infection status, the study combined high-throughput TCR immunosequencing, statistical association of individual TCRs with disease status, and machine learning. In a later analysis, previously published TCR beta repertoires from 550 to 700 donors were re-analyzed and high-resolution HLA genotyping was added so that TCR occurrence patterns could be studied. The later analysis used no new phenotypic data to find candidate immune exposures, relying instead on TCR beta sequences and their occurrence across donors. An earlier analysis of approximately 580 of the donors used high-throughput TCR beta sequencing to judge whether each TCR beta V gene segment behaved as functional or pseudogenic. Alongside the repertoire data, information on donor age, sex, ethnicity and CMV serostatus was compiled. A later genetic analysis took genome-wide SNP genotypes for about 65% of the roughly 670 donors and used that subset as a discovery cohort. All discovery cohort repertoires had been generated on a single sequencing platform. Class I and class II HLA loci were covered by the typing at four-digit resolution. Typing coverage varied by locus: about 629-640 donors for A, B, C, DRB1 and DQB1; approximately 500 for DQA1; over 600 for DPA1; approximately 470 for DPB1. Several DR-DQ haplotypes were handled as single units for association and clustering because linkage in the cohort was strong. On average, around 240,000 unique TCR beta nucleotide sequences were sequenced per donor among roughly 430 genotyped donors of the cohort, with about 19% of those sequences being non-productive.

The paper as a whole reports these results and caveats: According to a later genetic analysis, donors in an Asian-associated ancestry cluster had fewer N-insertions in productive TCRs than the roughly 700-donor mean. Strong co-occurrence of HLA alleles, especially DR and DQ, made assigning TCR associations to individual alleles difficult. A further reported finding was that TCR beta sequences accurately predicted the HLA-A and HLA-B alleles for most subjects in the first cohort. Broadly in line with IMGT annotations, most TCR beta V segments showed up in productive rearrangements about 87% or about 30% of the time in an earlier analysis of several hundred of the donors. Linkage disequilibrium might explain the correlated functional status among segregating V segments, but an unknown experimental factor could not be excluded. In a later genetic analysis, a missense DCLRE1C variant was associated with V-gene and J-gene trimming of TCR beta chains, and the association was replicated in an independent cohort. In a later analysis, several top co-occurrence clusters were reported to appear linked to parvovirus B19, influenza, CMV and Epstein-Barr virus. In vitro tests confirmed that a few of the cytomegalovirus-associated TCR beta chains recognize cytomegalovirus antigens. Specific HLA alleles were associated with 18,000 or so TCR beta sequences at a false discovery rate of 0.05 in a later analysis. Most TCR sequences were observed very rarely across donors, whereas some public TCRs were present in many individuals. In the study, roughly 160 TCR beta chains were listed as associated with cytomegalovirus. Most CMV-associated TCR beta chains appeared to be HLA-restricted in a later analysis, and the HLA associations seemed to be driven largely by CMV exposure. Because HLA typing was missing for some donors at each locus, association tests included only the typed subset. A cluster of highly shared sequence variants was judged likely to represent a technical artifact of the sequencing pipeline. According to a later analysis, TCR association rates differed among HLA loci, with DRB1 alleles showing the most associated TCRs and HLA-C alleles showing the fewest. Cytomegalovirus status was reported to be diagnosed by the classifier with high specificity and sensitivity in both the original and validation cohorts. In a later analysis, HLA-associated TCR beta chains were found to be more clonally expanded and to have lower generation probabilities than equally common non-associated chains. Seventeen rarely observed V segments, including chromosome 9 orphons, were excluded from the earlier analysis of approximately 600 of the donors because counts were too low. In this cohort, only TCR beta chains were sequenced, and detectable features were limited by the absence of alpha or paired-chain data. It was suggested by the authors that the approach could potentially be generalized to other disease states and immunological phenotypes. Presence/absence analyses assumed roughly uniform sequencing depth across donors, an assumption that may not hold. For the cohort, immune exposure information was limited to CMV serostatus.

The sample taken for sequencing was PBMCs. The receptor comes from a boy younger than 10 in good health and CMV-seronegative.

The base sequence is TGTGCCAGTAGTATTGGGGGGGGGTACACAGATACGCAGTATTTT. Its protein reads: CASSIGGGYTDTQYF. The sequence links TRBV19 to TRBJ2-3; a stretch of 7 junction bases matches TRBD2. There are 15 amino acids in the CDR3, from cysteine to phenylalanine inclusive. The only DNA kept is the CDR3, 45 bases in frame from the first base. From V the trimming removes 3 bases and from J it removes 2 bases, while the gene matches leave 5 bases of the junction unaccounted for. CDR1 is given as LNHDA and CDR2 as SQIVND, both from the germline V gene (reference sequence).